These 4 T cell receptor beta chains originate from one sample sequenced in a study of T cells in Graves' hyperthyroidism and ophthalmopathy. Amplification of TCR beta CDR3 regions was performed using RNA transcripts as template. During a first-round RT-PCR of the TCR CDR3, the HTBI primer set was used. TCRdb re-called the multiplex PCR reads through MiXCR, storing one row per CDR3 protein. The table records fewer than 750,000 distinct CDR3 sequences, roughly 15% of them present only once. Sequencing was carried out using blood. These receptors came from a woman between 40 and 55 years old with Graves' ophthalmopathy.

The CDR3, as DNA: TGTGCCAGCAGCCCCTGGGCGGGACAGGGGGCACACAATGAGCAGTTCTTC. It specifies CASSPWAGQGAHNEQFF. The chain carries TRBV11-2 and TRBJ2-1; 12 nucleotides line up with TRBD1. V gave up 5 bases and J gave up 5 bases; unmatched junction bases: 10. The germline V gene encodes CDR1 SGHAT and CDR2 FQNNGV. The CDR3 is 17 amino acids. The full variable domain, completed using reference TRBV11-2 and TRBJ2-1, is EAGVAQSPRYKIIEKRQSVAFWCNPISGHATLYWYQQILGQGPKLLIQFQNNGVVDDSQLPKDRFSAERLKGVDSTLKIQPAKLEDSAVYLCASSPWAGQGAHNEQFFGPGTRLTVL.

This clonotype came up many times. The genes are TRBV27 and TRBJ2-7; tentative D call: TRBD2 (5 bases). Germline V gene data show CDR1 as MNHEY and CDR2 as SMNVEV (reference sequence). The CDR3 extends over 15 amino acids. Deletions cut 6 bases from V and 3 bases from J, with 18 bases between. The CDR3 protein is CASSYSEGFYYEQYF. CDR3 sequence (DNA): TGTGCCAGCAGCTACTCTGAGGGATTTTACTACGAGCAGTACTTC.

This clonotype was seen repeatedly, ten times or more. This chain connects TRBV28 to TRBJ1-2, with 9 bases identical to TRBD1. This CDR3 is 13 amino acids long. V shed 9 bases, J shed 7 bases, and the junction held 9 bases outside the gene matches. CDR1 and CDR2 from the germline V gene are MDHEN and SYDVKM. The CDR3 coding sequence is TGTGCCAGTAGCCGGACAGGGGTTTTTGGCTACACCTTC. Its protein is CASSRTGVFGYTF.

In its sample, this clonotype was seen many times. The chain has TRBV5-1 and TRBJ2-7, with TRBD1 identical over 9 bases. The CDR3 totals 12 residues. After removal of 3 bases from V and 9 bases from J, the junction contained 4 bases not matched to a gene. Germline V lookup: CDR1 SGHRS, CDR2 YFSETQ. The CDR3 region has the DNA TGCGCCAGCAGCTGGGGACAGGGTCCGCAGTACTTC. Protein: CASSWGQGPQYF.